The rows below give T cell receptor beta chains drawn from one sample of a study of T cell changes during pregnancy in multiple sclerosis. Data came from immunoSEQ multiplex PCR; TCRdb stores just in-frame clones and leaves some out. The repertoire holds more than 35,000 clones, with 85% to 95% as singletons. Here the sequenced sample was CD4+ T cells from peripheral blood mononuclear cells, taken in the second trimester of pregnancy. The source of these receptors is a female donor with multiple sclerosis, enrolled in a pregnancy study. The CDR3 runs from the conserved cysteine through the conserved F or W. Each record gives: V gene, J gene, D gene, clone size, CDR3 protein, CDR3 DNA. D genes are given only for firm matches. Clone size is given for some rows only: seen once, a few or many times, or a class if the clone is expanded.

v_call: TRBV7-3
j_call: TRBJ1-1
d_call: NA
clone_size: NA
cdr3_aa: CASSRDRNTEAFF
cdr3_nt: TGTGCCAGCAGCCGTGACAGGAACACTGAAGCTTTCTTT

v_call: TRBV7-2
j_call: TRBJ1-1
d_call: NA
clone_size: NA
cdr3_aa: CASSLQLTAQQNTEAFF
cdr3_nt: TGTGCCAGCAGCTTACAATTGACGGCACAGCAGAACACTGAAGCTTTCTTT

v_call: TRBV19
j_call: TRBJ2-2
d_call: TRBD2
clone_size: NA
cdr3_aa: CASSIRGGVDTGELFF
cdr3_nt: TGTGCCAGTAGTATAAGGGGAGGGGTGGACACCGGGGAGCTGTTTTTT

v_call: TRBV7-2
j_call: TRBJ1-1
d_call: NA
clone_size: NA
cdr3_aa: CASSLVRQSKESTEAFF
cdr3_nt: TGTGCCAGCAGCTTGGTTCGACAGTCAAAGGAGAGCACTGAAGCTTTCTTT

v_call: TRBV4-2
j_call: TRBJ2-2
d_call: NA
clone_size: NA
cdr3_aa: CASSQGNRLNTGELFF
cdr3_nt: TGTGCCAGCAGCCAAGGGAATAGACTTAACACCGGGGAGCTGTTTTTT

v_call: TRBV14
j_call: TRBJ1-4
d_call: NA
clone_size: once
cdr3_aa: CASSRRRSSGINEKLFF
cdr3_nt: TGTGCCAGCAGCCGCCGAAGATCTTCAGGGATTAATGAAAAACTGTTTTTT

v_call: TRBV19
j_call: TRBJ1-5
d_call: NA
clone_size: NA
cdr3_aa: CASRGIVHQPQHF
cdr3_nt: TGTGCCAGTCGCGGGATTGTACATCAGCCCCAGCATTTT

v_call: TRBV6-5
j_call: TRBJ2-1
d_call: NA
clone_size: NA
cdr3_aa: CASSYIGGTNNEQFF
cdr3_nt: TGTGCCAGCAGTTACATCGGCGGAACAAACAATGAGCAGTTCTTC

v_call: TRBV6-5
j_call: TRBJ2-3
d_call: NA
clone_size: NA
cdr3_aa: CASSFDRTDTDTQYF
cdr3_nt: TGTGCCAGCAGTTTCGACAGGACCGACACAGATACGCAGTATTTT

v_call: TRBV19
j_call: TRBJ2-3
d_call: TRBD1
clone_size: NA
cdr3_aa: CASSALRDRGADTQYF
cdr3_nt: TGTGCCAGTAGTGCCCTCCGGGACAGGGGCGCAGATACGCAGTATTTT

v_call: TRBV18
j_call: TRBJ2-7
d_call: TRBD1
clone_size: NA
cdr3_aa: CASSRAGQDYEQYF
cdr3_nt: TGTGCCAGCTCACGGGCGGGACAGGACTACGAGCAGTACTTC

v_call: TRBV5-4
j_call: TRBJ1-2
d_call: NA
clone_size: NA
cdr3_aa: CASSSTSGDYNYGYTF
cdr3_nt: TGTGCCAGCAGCTCAACATCCGGGGATTATAACTATGGCTACACCTTC

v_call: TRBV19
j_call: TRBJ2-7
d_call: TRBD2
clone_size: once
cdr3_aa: CASSTGLAIASYEQYF
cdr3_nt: TGTGCCAGTAGTACCGGACTAGCGATCGCCTCCTACGAGCAGTACTTC

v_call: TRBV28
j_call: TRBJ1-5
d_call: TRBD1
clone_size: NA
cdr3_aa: CASSSGTGSQPQHF
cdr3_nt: TGTGCCAGCAGCTCAGGGACAGGGAGTCAGCCCCAGCATTTT

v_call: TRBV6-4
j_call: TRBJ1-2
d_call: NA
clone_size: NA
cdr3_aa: CASSDRAERGYGRYGYTF
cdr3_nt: TGTGCCAGCAGTGACAGGGCGGAAAGAGGGTACGGTCGCTATGGCTACACCTTC

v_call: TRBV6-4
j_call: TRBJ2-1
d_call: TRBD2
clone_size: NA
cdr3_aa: CASSLAGGPNNEQFF
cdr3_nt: TGTGCCAGCAGTCTAGCGGGAGGGCCGAACAATGAGCAGTTCTTC

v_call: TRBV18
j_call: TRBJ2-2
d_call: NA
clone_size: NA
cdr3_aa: CASSPVAGTNTGELFF
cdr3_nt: TGTGCCAGCTCACCGGTGGCAGGGACGAACACCGGGGAGCTGTTTTTT

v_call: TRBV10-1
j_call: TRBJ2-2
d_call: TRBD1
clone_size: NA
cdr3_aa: CASSLRTGSGELFF
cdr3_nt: TGCGCCAGCAGTTTAAGGACAGGGTCCGGGGAGCTGTTTTTT

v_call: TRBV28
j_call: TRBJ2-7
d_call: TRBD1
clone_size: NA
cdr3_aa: CASMVPGQGAQEQYF
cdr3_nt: TGTGCCAGCATGGTCCCGGGACAGGGGGCGCAGGAGCAGTACTTC

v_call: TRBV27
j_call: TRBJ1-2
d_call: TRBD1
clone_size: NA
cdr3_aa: CASSPTGTGLGYGYTF
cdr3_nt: TGTGCCAGCAGTCCTACCGGGACAGGGCTCGGCTATGGCTACACCTTC

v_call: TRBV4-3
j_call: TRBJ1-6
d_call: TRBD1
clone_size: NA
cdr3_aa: CASSQQTGNNSPLHF
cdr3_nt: TGCGCCAGCAGCCAACAGACAGGGAATAATTCACCCCTCCACTTT

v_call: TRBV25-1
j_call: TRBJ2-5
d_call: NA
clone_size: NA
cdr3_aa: CASSDGLTSRETQYF
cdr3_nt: TGTGCCAGCAGTGACGGACTGACCTCGAGGGAGACCCAGTACTTC

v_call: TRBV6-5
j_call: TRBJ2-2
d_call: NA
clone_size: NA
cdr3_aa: CASSSWAPYTGELFF
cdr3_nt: TGTGCCAGCAGTTCGTGGGCCCCGTACACCGGGGAGCTGTTTTTT

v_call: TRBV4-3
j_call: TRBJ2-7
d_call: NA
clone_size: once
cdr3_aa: CASSLGGGRGSSSYEQYF
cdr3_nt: TGCGCCAGCAGCCTCGGAGGCGGAAGGGGGTCGAGCTCCTACGAGCAGTACTTC

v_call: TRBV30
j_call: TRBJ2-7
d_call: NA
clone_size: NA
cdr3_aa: CAWSWRGEQYF
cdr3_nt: TGTGCCTGGAGTTGGAGGGGCGAGCAGTACTTC

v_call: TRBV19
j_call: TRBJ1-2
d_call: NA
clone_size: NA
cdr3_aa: CASRDTTGHRGYGYTF
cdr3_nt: TGTGCCAGTAGGGACACGACAGGCCACCGGGGCTATGGCTACACCTTC